This TCR beta chain was retrieved from a study of response to subunit inactivated influenza vaccine. Study outcomes and limitations: Authors proposed each seasonal influenza vaccination draws in few new T cells.

On this clonotype: Antigen unknown.

This CDR3 comprises 11 residues. Germline V gene sequence: CDR1 MDHEN, CDR2 SYDVKM. Trimming stripped 4 bases from V and 5 bases from J, with 6 bases between. MiXCR, run by TCRdb on the RT-PCR reads, gives a single entry per CDR3 protein. Of some 850,000 distinct CDR3 sequences listed, around 18% are singletons. The source was PBMCs from blood, collected about 5 days after vaccination. The V and J genes are TRBV28 and TRBJ2-7, with D hard to call. The sequence derives from a man aged 45-60 years who received an inactivated influenza vaccine. The CDR3 here is CASSSDNEQYF. The DNA of the CDR3 is TGTGCCAGCAGTTCCGACAACGAGCAGTACTTC.